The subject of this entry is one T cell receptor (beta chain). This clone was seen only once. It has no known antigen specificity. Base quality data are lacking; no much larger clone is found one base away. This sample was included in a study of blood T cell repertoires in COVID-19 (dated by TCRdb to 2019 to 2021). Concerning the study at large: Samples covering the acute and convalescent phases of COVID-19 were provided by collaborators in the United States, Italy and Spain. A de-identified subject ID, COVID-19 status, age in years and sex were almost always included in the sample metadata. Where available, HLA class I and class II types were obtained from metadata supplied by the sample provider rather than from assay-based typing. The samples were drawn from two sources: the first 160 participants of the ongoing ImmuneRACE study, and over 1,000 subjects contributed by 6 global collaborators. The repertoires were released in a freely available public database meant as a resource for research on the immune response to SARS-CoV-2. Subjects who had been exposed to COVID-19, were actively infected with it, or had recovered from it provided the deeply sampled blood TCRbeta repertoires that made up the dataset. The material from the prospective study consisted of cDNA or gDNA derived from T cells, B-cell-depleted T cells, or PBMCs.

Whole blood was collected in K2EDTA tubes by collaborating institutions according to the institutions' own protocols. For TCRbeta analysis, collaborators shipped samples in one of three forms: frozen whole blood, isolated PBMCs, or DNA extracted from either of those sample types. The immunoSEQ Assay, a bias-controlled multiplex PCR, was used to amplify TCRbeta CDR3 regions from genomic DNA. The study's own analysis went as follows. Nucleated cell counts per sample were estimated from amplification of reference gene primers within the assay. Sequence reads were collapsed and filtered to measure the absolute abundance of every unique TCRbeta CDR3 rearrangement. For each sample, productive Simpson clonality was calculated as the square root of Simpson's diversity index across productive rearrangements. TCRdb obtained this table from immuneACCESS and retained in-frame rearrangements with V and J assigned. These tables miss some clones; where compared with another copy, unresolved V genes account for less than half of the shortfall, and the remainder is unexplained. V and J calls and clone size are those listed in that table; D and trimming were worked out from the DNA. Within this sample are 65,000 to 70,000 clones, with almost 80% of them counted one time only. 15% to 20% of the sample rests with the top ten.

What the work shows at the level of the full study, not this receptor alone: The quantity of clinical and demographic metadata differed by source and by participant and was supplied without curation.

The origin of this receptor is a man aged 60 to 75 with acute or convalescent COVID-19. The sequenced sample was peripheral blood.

The CDR3 region reads CASGLVMGLAGDPGELFF. The sequenced DNA is TGTGCTAGTGGTTTGGTCATGGGGCTAGCGGGGGATCCCGGGGAGCTGTTTTTT. Rearrangement joined TRBV12-5 to TRBJ2-2; the junction holds 10 bases that match TRBD2. Ends trimmed: V by 0 bases, J by 6 bases; bases unmatched to a gene: 10. Looking up the germline V gene yields CDR1 LGHNT and CDR2 FRNRAP. The CDR3 holds 18 amino acids from the cysteine to the phenylalanine. CDR3 DNA only is kept here, 54 bases in frame from base 1.